This is a list of T cell receptor beta chains from one sample in a study of T-cell reconstitution after alpha-beta-depleted transplantation in children. TCRdb recomputed calls from the PCR reads with MiXCR, one row per CDR3 protein. The sample holds 440,000 or so distinct CDR3 sequences, around two fifths seen once. The sequencing used PBMCs, collected before TCRalphabeta/CD19-depleted stem cell transplant. The receptors stem from a girl under 10 years old with aplastic anemia, due to receive a stem cell transplant. Each CDR3 is given with its conserved first and last residue. A D gene is named only where the DNA matches it firmly. Not every row has a clone size; where given, it reads once, few, many or a size class.

- TRBJ2-7 TRBV2 TRBD1 CASDRQGRANEQYF TGTGCCAGCGACCGACAGGGACGGGCGAACGAGCAGTACTTC
- TRBJ2-1 TRBV6-2/TRBV6-3 TRBD2 CASSSGTSGVYSYNEQFF TGTGCCAGCAGTTCAGGGACTAGCGGGGTATATTCCTACAATGAGCAGTTCTTC
- TRBJ2-1 TRBV18 - CASSESLPNEQFF TGTGCCAGCTCAGAGAGTCTTCCCAATGAGCAGTTCTTC
- TRBJ2-5 TRBV2 TRBD2 CASSGLAGTQETQYF TGTGCCAGCAGTGGACTAGCGGGGACCCAAGAGACCCAGTACTTC
once TRBJ2-2 TRBV5-5 TRBD2 CASSLELAGRIGELFF TGTGCCAGCAGCTTGGAGCTAGCGGGGCGAATAGGGGAGCTGTTTTTT
once TRBJ2-1 TRBV7-3 TRBD2 CASSARTSGGPSHSYNEQFF TGTGCCAGCAGCGCCAGGACTAGCGGGGGGCCGTCACACTCCTACAATGAGCAGTTCTTC
- TRBJ2-3 TRBV29-1 TRBD1 CSVEVEPGGFSDTQYF TGCAGCGTTGAAGTCGAGCCAGGGGGCTTCTCAGATACGCAGTATTTT
- TRBJ2-1 TRBV28 TRBD2 CASSQQAGAIYNEQFF TGTGCCAGCAGTCAACAAGCGGGAGCCATCTACAATGAGCAGTTCTTC
- TRBJ2-3 TRBV5-1 - CASSFGQDTQYF TGCGCCAGCAGCTTCGGACAGGATACGCAGTATTTT
- TRBJ1-6 TRBV10-3 - CAISGTAMGSPLHF TGTGCCATCAGTGGGACAGCCATGGGGTCACCCCTCCACTTT
- TRBJ2-7 TRBV23-1 - CASSQRTATCSPYEQYF TGCGCCAGCAGTCAACGGACAGCTACCTGTTCTCCCTACGAGCAGTACTTC
- TRBJ2-4 TRBV20-1 TRBD2 CSARVRGLAGKGDIQYF TGCAGTGCTAGAGTTCGGGGACTAGCGGGGAAGGGAGACATTCAGTACTTC
- TRBJ2-5 TRBV10-3 TRBD1 CATSPAGGEFREVTQYF TGTGCCACAAGCCCGGCAGGGGGCGAGTTTCGGGAAGTGACCCAGTACTTC
few TRBJ2-5 TRBV20-1 TRBD2 CSARTSGRGETQYF TGCAGTGCTAGAACTAGCGGGAGGGGAGAGACCCAGTACTTC
many TRBJ2-1 TRBV12-3/TRBV12-4 TRBD2 CASNPYPSSGSTNEQFF TGTGCCAGCAACCCATACCCCTCTAGCGGGAGCACCAATGAGCAGTTCTTC
few TRBJ2-7 TRBV6-5 - CASQTNRRTYEQYF TGTGCCAGCCAGACTAACAGGCGAACGTACGAGCAGTACTTC
- TRBJ2-3 TRBV20-1 - CSANYRSTDTQYF TGCAGTGCTAATTATAGGTCCACAGATACGCAGTATTTT
- TRBJ2-1 TRBV3-1 - CASSLPSVYNEQFF TGTGCCAGCAGCCTCCCCAGCGTATACAATGAGCAGTTCTTC
- TRBJ2-3 TRBV20-1 - CSARDPGPDTQYF TGCAGTGCTAGAGATCCCGGGCCAGATACGCAGTATTTT
- TRBJ2-7 TRBV7-9 TRBD2 CASSLALAGSPSYEQYF TGTGCCAGCAGCTTAGCGTTAGCGGGTTCCCCCTCCTACGAGCAGTACTTC
- TRBJ2-7 TRBV27 TRBD1 CASGQQGARHEQYF TGTGCCAGCGGACAACAGGGGGCGCGCCACGAGCAGTACTTC
once TRBJ2-7 TRBV20-1 - CSAPSSRQGRGAEQYF TGCAGTGCCCCCTCCTCTCGGCAGGGAAGAGGGGCCGAGCAGTACTTC